Sequencing of this T cell receptor (beta chain) was carried out in a study of blood T cells in healthy people across ages. The study recruited healthy Caucasian donors from Russia who were aged about 6 to 100. Primed by a sample-barcoded 5' primer and a J-beta primer mix, a second PCR proceeded for 7 to 11 cycles. A template-switch adaptor that had 12 random nucleotides put a tag on each cDNA molecule. TCRdb called the 5' RACE reads again in MiXCR, with one record for every CDR3 protein. The table lists 600,000 to 900,000 distinct CDR3 sequences, 25% to 30% of them singletons, with 3% in the top ten. About this clonotype itself: One end of the junction varies from germline; a read error may be responsible.

A further study also used this sample, focusing on T cells of mothers and their children. From that second work: Slightly higher but non-significant overlap marked related mother-child pairs versus unrelated pairs.

Sequenced material: blood. The source is a boy between 10 and 17 years old in good health.

In DNA, the CDR3 is TGTGCCAGCAGCCAAGGCGCGACAGGGAGGCATACCGGGGGGCTGTTTTTT. Its protein is CASSQGATGRHTGGLFF. This chain links TRBV3-1 with TRBJ2-2, with a possible D match to TRBD1 (7 bases). The CDR3 runs 17 residues. Germline CDR1 reads LGHDT; CDR2 reads YNNKEL (reference sequence).